This TCR beta chain was retrieved from a study of cytomegalovirus exposure and HLA in healthy donors. Turning to the study itself: Prior work identified 120 million or so unique TCR beta sequences in around 170 million T cells. Caucasian-associated ancestry cluster membership applied to about 83% of around 400 genotyped donors.

The V gene's germline CDR1 is SGHRS and CDR2 YFSETQ. Trimming left V 0 bases short and J 1 base short, with 10 bases between. This CDR3 comprises 16 residues. PCR primers comprised 60 Vbeta and 13 Jbeta primers. Profiling relied on immunoSEQ multiplex PCR, and the TCRdb table lists in-frame clones only, not all of them. The table lists approximately 110,000 clones, roughly two thirds of them singletons. The source material was PBMCs. The TCR originated in a man younger than 35 in good health and CMV-seropositive. The rearrangement links TRBV5-1 to TRBJ2-2; D is perhaps TRBD1 (6 bases). CDR3 DNA sequence: TGCGCCAGCAGCTTGGGGACAGTTGGGAACACCGGGGAGCTGTTTTTT. This codes for CASSLGTVGNTGELFF.